Each of the 18 T cell receptor beta chains below was sequenced from the same sample in a study of graft-versus-host responses after intestinal transplantation. Graft material was processed, releasing intraepithelial and lamina propria lymphocytes. This table comes from immunoSEQ multiplex PCR, and its TCRdb copy is limited to in-frame clones, with some not included. The sample holds 15,000 to 20,000 clones; 80% are singletons and the top ten take 18%. The material was ileum tissue, obtained just over 100 days after intestinal transplant. The receptors come from a human patient who received an intestinal transplant, so some T cells may come from the graft donor.

This clone occurred a few times. The V call is TRBV10-3, the J call TRBJ1-3; D gene uncertain. Trimming left V 5 bases short and J 4 bases short, with 12 bases between. The germline V gene encodes CDR1 ENHRY and CDR2 SYGVKD. The CDR3 length is 14 residues. The CDR3 spells CAISNMPTGNTIYF. The CDR3 nucleotides read TGTGCCATCAGTAACATGCCAACCGGAAACACCATATATTTT.

This clone came up a few times. The rearrangement joins TRBV11-2 to TRBJ1-1; TRBD1 matches at 9 bases. Germline assignment: CDR1 SGHAT and CDR2 FQNNGV. V trimming: 0 bases; J trimming: 4 bases; junction bases outside the gene matches: 6. The CDR3 has 16 residues. The CDR3 is CASSLDRGTGSTEAFF. The CDR3 bases are TGTGCCAGCAGCTTAGATCGGGGGACAGGGAGCACTGAAGCTTTCTTT. Supplemented by reference TRBV11-2 and TRBJ1-1, the full variable domain reads EAGVAQSPRYKIIEKRQSVAFWCNPISGHATLYWYQQILGQGPKLLIQFQNNGVVDDSQLPKDRFSAERLKGVDSTLKIQPAKLEDSAVYLCASSLDRGTGSTEAFFGQGTRLTVV.

This clone was picked up a small number of times. The gene calls are TRBV7-9 and TRBJ2-5, with D tentatively TRBD2 (6 bases). Germline V gene data show CDR1 as SEHNR and CDR2 as FQNEAQ (reference sequence). The CDR3 sequence is 14 residues long. V gave up 6 bases and J gave up 5 bases, with 16 bases separating them. The CDR3 loop is CASRSGLNMETQYF. DNA of the CDR3: TGTGCCAGCAGGTCGGGACTGAATATGGAGACCCAGTACTTC.

In its sample, this clone was seen once. This CDR3 is also generated by other DNA sequences in the sample. V gene TRBV2 combines with J gene TRBJ2-2, with TRBD2 as a possible D gene (5 bases). Germline V gives CDR1 SNHLY, CDR2 FYNNEI. The CDR3 is 15 amino acids. V dropped 0 bases and J dropped 1 base, with 6 bases sitting between them. The CDR3 nucleotides read TGTGCCAGCAGTGAAGCCAGCGGGAACACCGGGGAGCTGTTTTTT. This sequence encodes CASSEASGNTGELFF. Filled out from reference TRBV2 and TRBJ2-2, the complete variable domain reads EPEVTQTPSHQVTQMGQEVILRCVPISNHLYFYWYRQILGQKVEFLVSFYNNEISEKSEIFDDQFSVERPDGSNFTLKIRSTKLEDSAMYFCASSEASGNTGELFFGEGSRLTVL.

This rearrangement joins TRBV5-6 to TRBJ2-5, with D possibly being TRBD2 (7 bases). The V end was cut by 5 bases, the J end by 4 bases, with 15 bases between. The CDR3 is 14 residues long. Looked up from germline, CDR1 is SGHDT and CDR2 is YYEEEE. CDR3 coding DNA: TGTGCCAGCAGTCGTGGACTAGGGGGAGAGACCCAGTACTTC. Translated: CASSRGLGGETQYF.

This chain uses TRBV7-4 with TRBJ1-5; no reliable D call. Trimming left V 6 bases short and J 6 bases short, with 15 bases between. Germline V gives CDR1 SGHVT, CDR2 SQSDAQ. The CDR3 has 14 amino acids. The chain's CDR3 is CASRFSRVGQPQHF. The CDR3 DNA reads TGTGCCAGCAGATTCAGTCGGGTTGGTCAGCCCCAGCATTTT.

The V and J genes are TRBV29-1 and TRBJ1-1; D unclear. Per germline, CDR1 SQVTM and CDR2 ANQGSEA. This CDR3 is built from 12 residues. V was clipped by 0 bases and J by 6 bases, with 8 bases between them. CDR3 protein: CSVEELAPEAFF. The CDR3 region has the DNA TGCAGCGTTGAAGAGTTGGCTCCTGAAGCTTTCTTT.

The J gene is TRBJ1-4, the V gene TRBV5-4; D possibly corresponds to TRBD1 (5 bases). Trimming cost V 4 bases and J 8 bases, with 18 bases left between them. From germline, CDR1 is SGHNT and CDR2 YYREEE (reference sequence). There are 15 residues in the CDR3. The CDR3, as DNA: TGTGCCAGCAGCCCTTTAGACAGTAACCGCGAAAAACTGTTTTTT. It translates to CASSPLDSNREKLFF.

The J gene is TRBJ2-3, the V gene TRBV28; possible D gene TRBD1, 5 bases. CDR1 and CDR2 (germline): MDHEN, SYDVKM. V was clipped by 2 bases and J by 6 bases, with 15 bases between them. CDR3 length: 15 residues. The CDR3 bases are TGTGCCAGCAGTTTAATAGACAGCCCGATTGATACGCAGTATTTT. Amino acid sequence: CASSLIDSPIDTQYF. Together with reference TRBV28 and TRBJ2-3, the CDR3 gives the full variable domain: DVKVTQSSRYLVKRTGEKVFLECVQDMDHENMFWYRQDPGLGLRLIYFSYDVKMKEKGDIPEGYSVSREKKERFSLILESASTNQTSMYLCASSLIDSPIDTQYFGPGTRLTVL.

This chain joins TRBV6-1 and TRBJ1-2, with D possibly being TRBD1 (6 bases). Germline loops: CDR1 MNHNS, CDR2 SASEGT. There are 13 residues in the CDR3. V dropped 8 bases and J dropped 4 bases, with 14 bases sitting between them. CDR3 protein: CASRHRVGYGYTF. The CDR3 nucleotides read TGTGCCAGCCGTCACAGGGTAGGCTATGGCTACACCTTC.

This chain uses TRBV6-9 with TRBJ1-5; no clear D gene. The V and J ends lost 3 bases and 0 bases respectively, with 9 bases between them. Per germline, CDR1 MNHGY and CDR2 SVAAGI. The CDR3 totals 15 residues. The CDR3 region has the DNA TGTGCCAGCAGTTACTCAGGTAGTAGCAATCAGCCCCAGCATTTT. Its translation: CASSYSGSSNQPQHF.

DNA for the CDR3: TGTGCCAGCAGCCTCCGGCGACTAGTTATTCATGAGCAGTTCTTC. It is translated as CASSLRRLVIHEQFF. V gene TRBV21-1 combines with J gene TRBJ2-1; the D segment call TRBD2 is taken from the table without a DNA check. TRBV21-1 is flagged as a pseudogene. This CDR3 is built from 15 residues.

The count of this clone is one. V gene TRBV28 combines with J gene TRBJ2-5, with 10 positions matching TRBD2. The J call may not be correct, given that the DNA end is closer to TRBJ2-7. Germline V gene data show CDR1 as MDHEN and CDR2 as SYDVKM. This CDR3 region has 16 residues. The CDR3 nucleotides are TGTGCCAGCAGTTTACCCATAGCGGGAGGAAGAAGCGAGCAGTACTTC. Its protein is CASSLPIAGGRSEQYF.

V is TRBV4-1 and J is TRBJ2-4, with 8 bases identical to TRBD2. The V segment lost 1 base and the J segment 3 bases; nucleotides outside the gene matches: 17. From germline, CDR1 is MGHRA and CDR2 YSYEKL. This CDR3 is built from 20 residues. The CDR3 region has the DNA TGCGCCAGCAGCCAAGCGTACCCGGGAGGGCTGTGGAAGCTCAAAAACATTCAGTACTTC. It translates to CASSQAYPGGLWKLKNIQYF.

As regards this clone: Other DNA sequences in this specimen translate into the identical CDR3. The V call is TRBV28, the J call TRBJ2-1; 16 bases align to TRBD2. This CDR3 spans 18 amino acids. The trim removed 0 bases at V and 9 bases at J, leaving 8 bases unmatched. Germline V lookup: CDR1 MDHEN, CDR2 SYDVKM. CDR3 amino acids: CASSLWGTSGRAFSEQFF. CDR3 nucleotide sequence: TGTGCCAGCAGTTTATGGGGGACTAGCGGGAGGGCCTTCTCTGAGCAGTTCTTC.

The V and J genes are TRBV28 and TRBJ1-2; the D gene is possibly TRBD1 (5 bases). Germline-derived CDR1 and CDR2 are MDHEN and SYDVKM. The ends were cut back, 2 bases at V and 4 bases at J, with 14 bases in the middle. The CDR3 length is 15 residues. The CDR3 sequence is CASSLISGSIYGYTF. The CDR3 nucleotides read TGTGCCAGCAGTTTAATTTCAGGGTCTATCTATGGCTACACCTTC.

V gene TRBV28 combines with J gene TRBJ2-7, with a weak D call TRBD1 (6 bases). V was clipped by 2 bases and J by 1 base, with 12 bases between them. Germline V gene lookup returns CDR1 MDHEN and CDR2 SYDVKM. The CDR3 is made up of 15 amino acids. CDR3 loop: CASSLQTGFSYEQYF. The CDR3 nucleotides are TGTGCCAGCAGTTTACAGACAGGCTTTTCCTACGAGCAGTACTTC.

The J gene is TRBJ2-5, the V gene TRBV6-1; no clear D gene. V shed 1 base and J shed 3 bases, with 6 bases lying between them. Per germline, CDR1 MNHNS and CDR2 SASEGT. The CDR3 has 13 amino acids. Here the CDR3 reads CASSEVGEETQYF. DNA of the CDR3: TGTGCCAGCAGTGAAGTAGGAGAAGAGACCCAGTACTTC.